This T cell receptor (beta chain) was captured by sequencing in a study of blood T cells in healthy people across ages. Whole-study results and caveats: Across samples, TCR beta diversity tracked strongly with naive T cell percentage. Versus aged donors, long-lived donors had higher diversity and more naive CD4+ cells.

Primed by a sample-barcoded 5' primer and a J-beta primer mix, a second PCR proceeded for roughly 7 to 11 cycles. CDR3-containing paired-end reads numbering at least 2.5 million came from each sample. A single record per CDR3 protein comes from TCRdb applying MiXCR to the 5' RACE reads. The sample consists of about 750,000 distinct CDR3 sequences, 53% of them appearing once. The CDR3 runs 15 residues. CDR1 DFQATT and CDR2 SNEGSKA come from the germline V gene (reference sequence). It was 9.5 to 10 milliliters of peripheral blood that were drawn from each donor. Note on this clonotype: Its antigen is unknown. At one of its ends the junction is not consistent with the germline gene, which may arise from a read error.

The sample comprised blood. This rearrangement joins TRBV20-1 to TRBJ1-5, with D uncertain. The TCR sequence derives from an elderly man in good health. This chain's CDR3 is CSALNTGGTNQPQNF. CDR3 DNA: TGCAGTGCTCTAAACACCGGAGGAACCAATCAGCCCCAGAATTTT.